These 10 T cell receptor beta chains originate from one sample sequenced in a study of T-cell reconstitution after alpha-beta-depleted transplantation in children (dated by TCRdb to 2016 to 2017). The protocol used for the library was PCR. The sample was run on an Illumina HiSeq 2500. TCR library preparation used molecular barcoding, with unique molecular identifiers applied to normalize quantification of the TCRbeta repertoire. TCRdb passed the public sequencing reads through fastp at Q25 and MiXCR, retaining productive beta sequences. CDR3 protein duplicates are merged, each entry listing the most common genes and DNA. The sample has about 980,000 distinct CDR3 sequences on record, about 31% of them singletons. The top ten clones comprise about 28% of the sample. The treatment or condition label here, explained by the study, means: allogeneic hematopoietic cell transplantation with graft depleted of TCRalphabeta T cells and CD19 B cells.

The sequencing used PBMCs, mostly from graft donor cells, collected 360 days after TCRalphabeta/CD19-depleted stem cell transplant. Receptor source: a boy in the first two years of life who had a stem cell transplant for SCID, so the T cells may come from the graft donor.

The V and J genes are TRBV7-2 and TRBJ2-1; 14 bases map to TRBD2. The ends lost 3 bases at V and 3 bases at J; junction bases unmatched: 4. The CDR3 spans 17 residues. Germline V gene sequence: CDR1 SGHTA, CDR2 FQGNSA. CDR3 region: CASSFVGLAGVYNEQFF. Here the CDR3 DNA reads TGTGCCAGCAGCTTCGTGGGACTAGCGGGAGTCTACAATGAGCAGTTCTTC.

The chain is built from TRBV6-5 and TRBJ2-2; TRBD1 is a possible D gene (5 bases). Germline V gives CDR1 MNHEY, CDR2 SVGAGI. Trimming shortened V by 8 bases and J by 6 bases, and 7 bases separated the two germline ends. The CDR3 consists of 11 residues. In DNA form, the CDR3 reads TGTGCCAGCGTAGGGGCCGGGGAGCTGTTTTTT. Its protein product is CASVGAGELFF.

The table lists this clonotype with a few counts. The chain joins TRBV29-1 to TRBJ2-5; unclear D gene. The CDR3 runs 13 residues. CDR1 is SQVTM, CDR2 ANQGSEA, per germline. Trimming removed 4 bases from V and 5 bases from J, with 14 bases in between. Written as DNA, the CDR3 is TGCAGCGTTGCCGCTAGGTTGCTGGAGACCCAGTACTTC. Its protein product is CSVAARLLETQYF.

This clonotype was counted between two and nine times. The chain links TRBV12-3 or TRBV12-4 to TRBJ2-5; D call uncertain. The CDR3 consists of 13 residues. Trimming removed 3 bases from V and 5 bases from J, with 10 bases in between. CDR3 protein: CASSFGLVETQYF. The CDR3 bases are TGTGCCAGCAGTTTCGGCCTAGTCGAGACCCAGTACTTC.

This rearrangement joins TRBV5-5 to TRBJ2-7; 9 nucleotides agree with TRBD1. V trimming: 4 bases; J trimming: 5 bases; junction bases outside the gene matches: 7. This CDR3 comprises 14 residues. CDR1 SGHKS and CDR2 YYEKEE come from the germline V gene (reference sequence). CDR3 sequence reads: CASSIPGQGHEQYF. CDR3 sequence (DNA): TGTGCCAGCAGCATCCCGGGACAGGGCCACGAGCAGTACTTC.

The V call is TRBV12-3 or TRBV12-4, the J call TRBJ2-5; a weak D match, TRBD1 (6 bases). The CDR3 covers 13 residues. V was cut by 6 bases and J by 5 bases, with 13 bases left in between. The CDR3 region has the DNA TGTGCCAGCAGACCTACAGGGACGGAGACCCAGTACTTC. It translates to CASRPTGTETQYF.

This chain connects TRBV10-3 to TRBJ2-7; the D gene is possibly TRBD1 (7 bases). Germline CDR1 reads ENHRY; CDR2 reads SYGVKD. The CDR3 has 14 amino acids. V shed 6 bases and J shed 1 base, with 13 bases lying between them. CDR3 loop: CAIRGQGGSYEQYF. The CDR3, as DNA: TGTGCCATCAGGGGGCAGGGGGGTTCCTACGAGCAGTACTTC.

This clonotype appeared a few times. The rearrangement uses TRBV12-3 or TRBV12-4 and TRBJ2-4; D may be TRBD1 or TRBD2 (5 bases each). The CDR3 consists of 17 residues. V lost 6 bases and J lost 3, with 21 bases in between. The DNA for the CDR3 is TGTGCCAGCAGCGGGGCTATAAAAATATCCCTCAAAAACATTCAGTACTTC. The encoded protein is CASSGAIKISLKNIQYF.

The chain recombines TRBV4-2 with TRBJ1-4; 12 bases line up with TRBD1. The V gene end was trimmed by 4 bases and the J gene end by 0 bases; junction bases not matched to a gene: 9. The CDR3 extends over 19 amino acids. Germline V gives CDR1 LGHNA, CDR2 YNFKEQ. The CDR3 loop reads CASSPGTGGSRTTNEKLFF. CDR3 in DNA: TGTGCCAGCAGCCCGGGGACAGGGGGCTCAAGGACAACTAATGAAAAACTGTTTTTT.

The genes are TRBV11-2 and TRBJ2-2; D possibly corresponds to TRBD2 (6 bases). The V gene lost 7 bases and the J gene lost 6 bases, with 21 bases spanning the gap. This CDR3 comprises 16 residues. Per the germline V gene, CDR1 is SGHAT and CDR2 is FQNNGV. For the CDR3, the DNA is TGTGCCAGCACGTCGATTGGGGGAGGAACCTCCGGGGAGCTGTTTTTT. Amino acid sequence: CASTSIGGGTSGELFF.